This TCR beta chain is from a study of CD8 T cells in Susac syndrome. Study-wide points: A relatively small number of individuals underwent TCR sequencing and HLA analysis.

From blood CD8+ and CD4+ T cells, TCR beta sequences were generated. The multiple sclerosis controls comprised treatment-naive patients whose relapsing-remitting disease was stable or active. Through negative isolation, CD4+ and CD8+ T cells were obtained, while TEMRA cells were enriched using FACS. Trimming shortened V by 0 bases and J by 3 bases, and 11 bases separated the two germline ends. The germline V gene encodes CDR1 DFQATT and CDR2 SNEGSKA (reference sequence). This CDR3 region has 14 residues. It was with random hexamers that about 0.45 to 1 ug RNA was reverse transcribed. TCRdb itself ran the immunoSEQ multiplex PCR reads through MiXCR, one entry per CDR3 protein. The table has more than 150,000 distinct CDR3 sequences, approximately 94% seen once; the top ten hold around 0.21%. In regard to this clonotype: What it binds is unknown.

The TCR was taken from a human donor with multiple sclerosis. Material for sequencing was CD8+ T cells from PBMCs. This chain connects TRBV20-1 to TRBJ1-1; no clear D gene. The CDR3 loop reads CSAREVRGDTEAFF. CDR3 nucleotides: TGCAGTGCTAGAGAGGTCCGTGGGGACACTGAAGCTTTCTTT.